These 18 T cell receptor beta chains were sequenced from one sample in a study of blood T cells in healthy people across ages. The use of a sample-barcoded 5' primer and a J-beta primer mix characterized a second PCR of roughly 6 to 11 cycles. MiXCR, applied by TCRdb to the 5' RACE reads, yields one record per CDR3 protein. In the table there are about 1.8 million distinct CDR3 sequences, roughly 50% of which are singletons. The sequencing input was blood. The receptors here all came from a woman between 40 and 50 years old in good health.

Regarding this clonotype: One end of the junction does not line up with germline, which may come from a read error. This chain uses TRBV27 with TRBJ1-5, with D possibly TRBD1 on 6 matching bases. In germline, CDR1 is MNHEY, CDR2 SMNVEV (reference sequence). This CDR3 is built from 15 residues. CDR3 amino acids: CAGSRRGNSNQPQHF. In DNA form, the CDR3 reads TGTGCCGGCAGTCGCAGGGGTAATAGCAATCAGCCCCAGCATTTT.

V usage is TRBV6-5 and J usage is TRBJ2-5; 7 bases agree with TRBD1. The V gene's germline CDR1 is MNHEY and CDR2 SVGAGI. The CDR3 runs 15 residues. The trim removed 5 bases at V and 2 bases at J, leaving 8 bases unmatched. CDR3 protein: CASSRQGFGQETQYF. The CDR3 DNA follows: TGTGCCAGCAGTAGACAGGGTTTTGGACAAGAGACCCAGTACTTC.

This chain uses TRBV30 with TRBJ2-3; 10 bases are a match to TRBD2. The CDR3 runs to 14 residues. V was clipped by 2 bases and J by 4 bases; unmatched bases: 3. Germline V gene data show CDR1 as GTSNPN and CDR2 as SVGIG (reference sequence). CDR3 nucleotide sequence: TGTGCCTGGAGTCTGACTAGCGGGTCAGATACGCAGTATTTT. Translating gives CAWSLTSGSDTQYF.

The rearrangement joins TRBV9 to TRBJ1-4; D not resolved. This CDR3 is built from 17 residues. V lost 3 bases and J lost 0, with 15 bases in between. Germline V gene sequence: CDR1 SGDLS, CDR2 YYNGEE. CDR3 sequence reads: CASSGNTLLTTNEKLFF. The CDR3, as DNA: TGTGCCAGCAGCGGTAACACCTTACTGACAACTAATGAAAAACTGTTTTTT.

V and J are TRBV7-9 and TRBJ2-5; TRBD2 aligns across 7 bases. The germline V gene encodes CDR1 SEHNR and CDR2 FQNEAQ (reference sequence). V lost 5 bases and J lost 11; bases outside the gene matches: 14. The CDR3 sequence is 14 residues long. The CDR3, as DNA: TGTGCCAGCAGCGCAGGACTAGACTACAATGAGCAGTACTTC. Its protein is CASSAGLDYNEQYF.

DNA of the CDR3: TGCGCCAGCAGCTTGTTCAGTTTAGGAGAGACCCAGTTCTTC. Translation gives CASSLFSLGETQFF. The chain is built from TRBV5-1 and TRBJ2-1, with no clear D. V lost 1 base, J lost 13 bases, and 18 bases lay in between. Germline CDR1 reads SGHRS; CDR2 reads YFSETQ. The CDR3 runs to 14 residues.

The chain couples TRBV4-3 to TRBJ2-1; D is possibly TRBD2 (6 bases). V lost 0 bases, J lost 8 bases, and 17 bases lay in between. In germline, CDR1 is LGHNA, CDR2 YSLEER. The CDR3 runs to 16 residues. CDR3 sequence: CASSQDLVAVYDEQFF. Written as DNA, the CDR3 is TGCGCCAGCAGCCAAGATTTGGTAGCGGTGTATGATGAGCAGTTCTTC.

This chain uses TRBV5-1 with TRBJ1-1; a possible D gene is TRBD1 (5 bases). Germline assignment: CDR1 SGHRS and CDR2 YFSETQ. V gave up 7 bases and J gave up 0 bases, with 10 bases separating them. The CDR3 has 13 residues. The CDR3 DNA sequence: TGCGCCAGCGGGGGGGGACTGAACACTGAAGCTTTCTTT. Amino acid sequence: CASGGGLNTEAFF.

With respect to this clonotype: One end of the junction varies from germline; a read error may be responsible. V usage is TRBV7-9 and J usage is TRBJ2-3; D is possibly TRBD2 (6 bases). Germline V CDR1 and CDR2: SEHNR, FQNEAQ (reference sequence). There are 14 residues in the CDR3. The CDR3 bases are TGTACCAGCAGCTCCGCGGGGTCCACAGATACGCAGTATTTT. It translates to CTSSSAGSTDTQYF.

For this clonotype: It may be a read error: a sequence one base away is much more abundant. This sequence joins TRBV5-5 and TRBJ2-1, with 11 bases aligning to TRBD2. Germline V gene data show CDR1 as SGHKS and CDR2 as YYEKEE (reference sequence). Losses at the gene ends were 4 bases for V and 1 base for J; bases not matched to a gene: 4. The CDR3 runs to 16 residues. The CDR3 nucleotides read TGTGCCAGCAGCGTTAGCGGGGGGGCGTCCTACAATGAGCAGTTCTTC. Protein product: CASSVSGGASYNEQFF.

This clonotype was detected many times. The chain has TRBV7-2 and TRBJ1-6, with 7 bases matching TRBD1. Germline V gene sequence: CDR1 SGHTA, CDR2 FQGNSA. The CDR3 is 14 residues long. Germline trimming cut 3 bases from V and 6 bases from J; bases unmatched to any gene: 2. CDR3 in amino acids: CASSLTGPNSPLHF. The CDR3 nucleotides are TGTGCCAGCAGCTTGACAGGGCCTAATTCACCCCTCCACTTT.

The V gene is TRBV4-3, the J gene TRBJ2-3; D call uncertain. CDR1 and CDR2 (germline): LGHNA, YSLEER. Between the trimmed V and J ends, which lost 0 bases and 0 bases, there was a span of 13 bases. The CDR3 has 17 amino acids. This CDR3 reads CASSQDLGGTSTDTQYF. The CDR3 DNA reads TGCGCCAGCAGCCAAGATCTTGGCGGAACTAGCACAGATACGCAGTATTTT.

This clonotype was counted at least ten times. The V call is TRBV11-1, the J call TRBJ2-5, with D perhaps assigned TRBD1 or TRBD2 (6 bases each). V was pared by 2 bases and J by 4 bases, with 14 bases between. Germline-derived CDR1 and CDR2 are SGHAT and FQDESV (reference sequence). The CDR3 has 15 amino acids. CDR3 loop: CASSLRGGIGETQYF. The CDR3 nucleotides are TGTGCCAGCAGCTTAAGAGGGGGGATTGGAGAGACCCAGTACTTC. Looking up the rest from reference TRBV11-1 and TRBJ2-5 gives the full variable domain: EAEVAQSPRYKITEKSQAVAFWCDPISGHATLYWYRQILGQGPELLVQFQDESVVDDSQLPKDRFSAERLKGVDSTLKIQPAELGDSAMYLCASSLRGGIGETQYFGPGTRLLVL.

To note about this clonotype: At one of its ends the junction is not consistent with the germline gene, which may arise from a read error. The V gene is TRBV7-9, the J gene TRBJ2-5, with D possibly being TRBD1 (6 bases). This CDR3 is built from 15 residues. Per germline, CDR1 SEHNR and CDR2 FQNEAQ (reference sequence). The CDR3 DNA sequence: TGTGCCAGCAGCTTATCTAGGACAGTCCAAGAGACCCGGTACTTC. As protein: CASSLSRTVQETRYF. The variable domain in full, with the rest retrieved from reference TRBV7-9 and TRBJ2-5, is DTGVSQNPRHKITKRGQNVTFRCDPISEHNRLYWYRQTLGQGPEFLTYFQNEAQLEKSRLLSDRFSAERPKGSFSTLEIQRTEQGDSAMYLCASSLSRTVQETRYFGPGTRLLVL.

The chain combines TRBV7-3 with TRBJ2-1; 9 bases are a match to TRBD1. The better agreement between TRBJ2-7 and the DNA end casts doubt on the J call. Germline V gives CDR1 SGHTA, CDR2 FQGTGA. This CDR3 has 17 residues. CDR3 bases: TGTGCCAGCAGCTACCCGGGACAGGGTGGCTCCTACAATGAGCAGTACTTC. Amino acids: CASSYPGQGGSYNEQYF.

The chain combines TRBV6-6 with TRBJ1-2, with D maybe TRBD1 (5 bases). The CDR3 extends over 13 amino acids. V was cut by 5 bases and J by 8 bases, with 15 bases left in between. The germline gives CDR1 MNHNY, CDR2 SVGAGI (reference sequence). In DNA form, the CDR3 reads TGTGCCAGCAGTCGGGGGTTAGATGGGGGCTACACCTTC. Translated: CASSRGLDGGYTF.

As to this clonotype: The junction departs from the called germline gene at one end, perhaps through a read error. V gene TRBV20-1 combines with J gene TRBJ1-6; D remains ambiguous. The CDR3 covers 16 residues. Germline V CDR1 and CDR2: DFQATT, SNEGSKA (reference sequence). CDR3 nucleotides: TGCAGTGCTAGAGAGGCACCATCGATCGGGAATTCACCCCTCCTCTTT. Translation gives CSAREAPSIGNSPLLF.

The rearrangement uses TRBV6-1 and TRBJ1-4; the match to TRBD1 covers 7 bases. Germline CDR1 reads MNHNS; CDR2 reads SASEGT. Trimming removed 7 bases from V and 7 bases from J; junction bases left unmatched: 12. CDR3 length: 15 residues. Here the CDR3 reads CASTGKTGSGEKLFF. The DNA for the CDR3 is TGTGCCAGCACCGGAAAGACAGGGAGTGGTGAAAAACTGTTTTTT.